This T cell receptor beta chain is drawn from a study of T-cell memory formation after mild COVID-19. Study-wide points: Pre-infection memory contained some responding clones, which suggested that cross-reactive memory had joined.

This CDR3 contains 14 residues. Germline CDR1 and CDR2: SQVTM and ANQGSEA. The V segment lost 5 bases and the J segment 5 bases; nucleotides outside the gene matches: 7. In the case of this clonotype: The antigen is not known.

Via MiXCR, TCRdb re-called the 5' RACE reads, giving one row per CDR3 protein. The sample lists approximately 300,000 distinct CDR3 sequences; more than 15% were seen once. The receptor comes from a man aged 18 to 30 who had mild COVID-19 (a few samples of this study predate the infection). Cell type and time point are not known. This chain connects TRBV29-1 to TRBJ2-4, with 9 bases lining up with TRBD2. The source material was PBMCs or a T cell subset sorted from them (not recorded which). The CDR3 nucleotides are TGCAGCGTTCACCTAGCGGGGAACGAAAACATTCAGTACTTC. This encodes CSVHLAGNENIQYF.